Sequencing of this T cell receptor (beta chain) was carried out in a study of blood T cell repertoires in COVID-19. Study-level information: Acute and convalescent COVID-19 samples came from the United States, Italy and Spain. The analysed material was cDNA or gDNA that came from T cells, B-cell-depleted T cells, or PBMCs.

Authors' methods: Cell counts per sample came from amplifying reference gene primers. Using immunoSEQ multiplex PCR, the repertoire was profiled, and TCRdb retains in-frame clones only, with some absent. That table is the source of V, J and clone size, and D and trimming were worked out from the DNA. The data contain roughly 100,000 clones, over 75% of them singletons. CDR1 MNHEY and CDR2 SVGAGI come from the germline V gene. The CDR3 length is 16 residues. Trimming took off 2 bases at V and 4 bases at J, with 17 bases between the two ends. Sample: peripheral blood. This chain links TRBV6-5 with TRBJ1-2; D is perhaps TRBD1 (6 bases). The TCR originated in a man between 45 and 60 years old with acute or convalescent COVID-19. This CDR3 reads CASSYPSGQNSYGYTF. CDR3 nucleotides: TGTGCCAGCAGTTACCCTTCGGGACAAAATTCCTATGGCTACACCTTC.